This T cell receptor (beta chain) was obtained from a study of CD8 T cells in ankylosing spondylitis. Molecular-barcoded quantitative 5'-RACE produced these TCR beta libraries. TCRdb reprocessed the 5' RACE reads via MiXCR and lists one record per CDR3 protein. The table lists hundreds of thousands of distinct CDR3 sequences, 12% of them singletons. Study-level findings and limits: What appeared characteristic of ankylosing spondylitis blood was a TCR beta motif of 7 or 8 highly homologous variants. Reactive arthritis synovial fluid and blood were previously reported to contain some motif variants.

V lost 3 bases and J lost 1; bases outside the gene matches: 4. The CDR3 has 15 amino acids. CDR1 and CDR2 from the germline V gene are SGHDT and YYEEEE. This clonotype was seen repeatedly, ten times or more. The antigen is unknown. The receptor comes from a male donor with ankylosing spondylitis. Sequences were obtained from blood, either unsorted or a sorted T cell fraction (not recorded which). The chain carries TRBV5-6 and TRBJ1-1; 9 positions agree with TRBD1. The CDR3 nucleotides are TGTGCCAGCAGCTCCCCGGGACAGGGGAACACTGAAGCTTTCTTT. Amino acid sequence: CASSSPGQGNTEAFF.